The T cell receptor (beta chain) described here comes from a study of blood T cell repertoires in COVID-19. Germline V CDR1 and CDR2: SEHNR, FQNEAQ (reference sequence). V lost 5 bases and J lost 5, with 12 bases in between. This CDR3 has 13 amino acids. TCRdb keeps only in-frame clones here, not all; method: immunoSEQ multiplex PCR. The sample gives 200,000 to 300,000 clones, roughly 80% of which show up once; 7.9% is in the top ten. The TCR originated in an elderly woman with acute or convalescent COVID-19. V gene TRBV7-9 combines with J gene TRBJ1-1; the D gene is possibly TRBD1 (6 bases). The sequencing sample was made of peripheral blood. The CDR3 loop reads CASSQPGVTEAFF. Written as DNA, the CDR3 is TGTGCCAGCAGCCAACCAGGGGTTACTGAAGCTTTCTTT.